This TCR beta chain was captured in a study of CD8 T cells in ankylosing spondylitis. General study points: There were earlier reports of some motif variants in reactive arthritis synovial fluid and blood.

The ends were cut back, 4 bases at V and 3 bases at J, with 14 bases in the middle. Germline V gene data show CDR1 as SGHRS and CDR2 as YFSETQ. This CDR3 region has 15 residues. TCRdb re-called the 5' RACE reads with MiXCR, one entry per CDR3 protein. The sample consists of 150,000 to 200,000 distinct CDR3 sequences, 30% to 40% of them appearing once. For this clonotype: Its antigen is not identified.

This receptor was obtained from a male donor with ankylosing spondylitis. The V and J genes are TRBV5-1 and TRBJ1-3; D remains unclear. The sample was synovial fluid, either unsorted or a sorted T cell fraction (not recorded which). CDR3 loop: CASSRRAGRGNTIYF. For the CDR3, the DNA is TGCGCCAGCAGCCGAAGAGCGGGCCGTGGAAACACCATATATTTT.